One and the same sample provided the 22 T cell receptor beta chains below, sequenced in a study of control samples from healthy donors and cancer patients. The data were produced by immunoSEQ multiplex PCR, yet TCRdb's version contains in-frame clones alone and is incomplete. This sample has 95,000 to 100,000 clones, with roughly 89% found just once. The sample taken for sequencing was blood. The receptors derive from a man under 40 in good health.

The rearrangement joins TRBV5-4 to TRBJ2-1, with D perhaps TRBD2 (6 bases). CDR3 length: 15 amino acids. In germline, CDR1 is SGHNT, CDR2 YYREEE (reference sequence). Trimming stripped 0 bases from V and 7 bases from J, with 14 bases between. The CDR3 nucleotides read TGTGCCAGCAGCTTGGAGGTGGGAGGTGGGAATGAGCAGTTCTTC. Its protein product is CASSLEVGGGNEQFF.

The chain couples TRBV30 to TRBJ1-2; D is possibly TRBD1 (6 bases). This CDR3 is 13 amino acids long. V lost 0 bases and J lost 5, with 10 bases in between. Germline-derived CDR1 and CDR2 are GTSNPN and SVGIG (reference sequence). CDR3 loop: CAWSVLQGYGYTF. The CDR3 DNA follows: TGTGCCTGGAGTGTACTACAGGGATATGGCTACACCTTC.

By its share, this clone is medium-sized. The chain joins TRBV4-2 to TRBJ1-2; D call uncertain. V was pared by 3 bases and J by 5 bases, with 16 bases between. Germline-derived CDR1 and CDR2 are LGHNA and YNFKEQ. CDR3 length: 15 residues. CDR3 bases: TGTGCCAGCAGCCAGAGTTATCCTAACTATTATGGCTACACCTTC. Its protein is CASSQSYPNYYGYTF.

This clone was picked up a small number of times. The chain combines TRBV11-2 with TRBJ2-5; TRBD2 agrees at 7 bases. V gave up 5 bases and J gave up 4 bases; unmatched junction bases: 10. The CDR3 totals 15 residues. Germline CDR1 is SGHAT and CDR2 is FQNNGV. The CDR3 protein is CASSERRREGETQYF. The CDR3 nucleotides read TGTGCCAGCAGCGAGAGGAGGAGGGAGGGAGAGACCCAGTACTTC.

The chain joins TRBV4-2 to TRBJ1-2; no definite D call. V lost 0 bases and J lost 8, with 13 bases in between. The CDR3 is made up of 14 amino acids. Germline V gene data show CDR1 as LGHNA and CDR2 as YNFKEQ. The CDR3 protein is CASSQETVVDGYTF. DNA for the CDR3: TGTGCCAGCAGCCAAGAGACTGTCGTTGACGGCTACACCTTC.

V gene TRBV28 combines with J gene TRBJ1-5, with D perhaps TRBD1 (6 bases). Trimming removed 10 bases at V and 3 bases at J, with 13 bases between. Germline CDR1 is MDHEN and CDR2 is SYDVKM. CDR3 length equals 13 residues. This chain's CDR3 is CATKGGVNQPQHF. CDR3 in DNA: TGTGCCACCAAGGGGGGGGTCAATCAGCCCCAGCATTTT.

This chain joins TRBV11-2 and TRBJ1-3; D is unclear. The CDR3 is made up of 15 amino acids. Germline CDR1 reads SGHAT; CDR2 reads FQNNGV. V was pared by 4 bases and J by 1 base, with 11 bases between. The CDR3 is CASSSLAGSGNTIYF. For the CDR3, the DNA is TGTGCCAGCAGCTCTTTGGCCGGTTCTGGAAACACCATATATTTT.

V and J are TRBV27 and TRBJ2-2; D might be TRBD1 (6 bases). This CDR3 contains 15 residues. Per the germline V gene, CDR1 is MNHEY and CDR2 is SMNVEV (reference sequence). Trimming pared 8 bases from V and 2 bases from J, leaving 15 bases between. This CDR3 reads CASRNGQINTGELFF. In DNA form, the CDR3 reads TGTGCCAGCCGGAACGGACAGATAAACACCGGGGAGCTGTTTTTT.

The chain employs TRBV28 and TRBJ1-4; D unclear. The CDR3 contains 15 residues. Germline V lookup: CDR1 MDHEN, CDR2 SYDVKM. V was pared by 6 bases and J by 5 bases, with 16 bases between. DNA for the CDR3: TGTGCCAGCAGCTCGGACGGATCAGAAAATGAAAAACTGTTTTTT. Its translation is CASSSDGSENEKLFF.

This rearrangement joins TRBV25-1 to TRBJ2-1; D remains ambiguous. Germline V CDR1 and CDR2: MGHDK, SYGVNS. The CDR3 contains 14 residues. Trimming pared 4 bases from V and 6 bases from J, leaving 13 bases between. The CDR3 is CASSGPGLSNEQFF. CDR3 coding DNA: TGTGCCAGCAGTGGACCCGGCCTCTCCAATGAGCAGTTCTTC. Full variable domain (outside the CDR3, taken from reference TRBV25-1 and TRBJ2-1): EADIYQTPRYLVIGTGKKITLECSQTMGHDKMYWYQQDPGMELHLIHYSYGVNSTEKGDLSSESTVSRIRTEHFPLTLESARPSHTSQYLCASSGPGLSNEQFFGPGTRLTVL.

The V gene is TRBV28, the J gene TRBJ1-5, with 7 nucleotides matching TRBD1. From germline, CDR1 is MDHEN and CDR2 SYDVKM. With V trimmed by 6 bases and J by 7 bases, 9 bases remained unmatched. This CDR3 is built from 14 residues. CDR3 in DNA: TGTGCCAGCAGGGAAGGACAAGGGGGCCAGCCCCAGCATTTT. Translating it yields CASREGQGGQPQHF. Using reference TRBV28 and TRBJ1-5 for the parts outside the CDR3, the full variable domain is DVKVTQSSRYLVKRTGEKVFLECVQDMDHENMFWYRQDPGLGLRLIYFSYDVKMKEKGDIPEGYSVSREKKERFSLILESASTNQTSMYLCASREGQGGQPQHFGDGTRLSIL.

The gene calls are TRBV30 and TRBJ2-1; either TRBD1 or TRBD2 may supply D (5 bases each). This CDR3 is built from 16 residues. Deletions cut 0 bases from V and 6 bases from J, with 18 bases between. The germline gives CDR1 GTSNPN, CDR2 SVGIG (reference sequence). DNA of the CDR3: TGTGCCTGGAGTGTACGGGTGGGGCGGGCCACCAATGAGCAGTTCTTC. This sequence encodes CAWSVRVGRATNEQFF.

This chain links TRBV27 with TRBJ1-2; 7 nucleotides agree with TRBD1. The J segment lost 0 bases and the V segment lost 5 bases, leaving 9 bases of the junction unmatched. Germline V lookup: CDR1 MNHEY, CDR2 SMNVEV (reference sequence). CDR3 length: 16 residues. The CDR3 loop reads CASSPTGPKTNYGYTF. The CDR3 region has the DNA TGTGCCAGCAGTCCGACAGGGCCTAAAACTAACTATGGCTACACCTTC.

Comment on this clone: This CDR3 is also generated by other DNA sequences in the sample. The chain uses TRBV19 and TRBJ1-2; 8 bases align to TRBD1. Germline CDR1 reads LNHDA; CDR2 reads SQIVND (reference sequence). The CDR3 sequence is 14 residues long. Losses at the gene ends were 4 bases for V and 0 bases for J; bases not matched to a gene: 1. The CDR3 coding sequence is TGTGCCAGTAGTAAGGGACAGGCTAACTATGGCTACACCTTC. This translates into CASSKGQANYGYTF.

This chain joins TRBV18 and TRBJ2-5; 7 bases line up with TRBD1. The CDR3 covers 13 residues. From germline, CDR1 is KGHSH and CDR2 LQKENI. Trimming cost V 8 bases and J 1 base; bases outside gene matches: 4. CDR3: CASLGTAQETQYF. The CDR3 DNA follows: TGTGCCAGCCTAGGGACAGCCCAAGAGACCCAGTACTTC.

This rearrangement joins TRBV5-6 to TRBJ2-5; D gene ambiguous. Trimming took 0 bases from V and 3 from J, leaving 9 bases between them. The CDR3 runs to 14 residues. Germline CDR1 is SGHDT and CDR2 is YYEEEE. In DNA form, the CDR3 reads TGTGCCAGCAGCTTGGACGGGCAGAAAGAGACCCAGTACTTC. Translation: CASSLDGQKETQYF. Full variable domain (rest looked up from reference TRBV5-6 and TRBJ2-5): DAGVTQSPTHLIKTRGQQVTLRCSPKSGHDTVSWYQQALGQGPQFIFQYYEEEERQRGNFPDRFSGHQFPNYSSELNVNALLLGDSALYLCASSLDGQKETQYFGPGTRLLVL.

J is TRBJ1-2 and V is TRBV30; D is uncertain. This CDR3 is built from 15 residues. The germline gives CDR1 GTSNPN, CDR2 SVGIG (reference sequence). With 3 bases removed from V and 4 bases from J, the gap between germline ends came to 18 bases. The CDR3 loop reads CAWREYSYSSYGYTF. In DNA form, the CDR3 reads TGTGCCTGGAGGGAATACAGTTATTCGAGCTATGGCTACACCTTC.

The chain couples TRBV6-5 to TRBJ1-1; the D is unclear. V lost 8 bases, J lost 1 base, and 11 bases lay in between. Looked up from germline, CDR1 is MNHEY and CDR2 is SVGAGI. The CDR3 totals 13 residues. The CDR3 DNA reads as TGTGCCAGCTCCCGGACGACGAACACTGAAGCTTTCTTT. As protein: CASSRTTNTEAFF.

This clone appeared a few times. This rearrangement joins TRBV2 to TRBJ1-5; maybe TRBD1 (6 bases). This CDR3 contains 14 residues. With 6 bases removed from V and 9 bases from J, the gap between germline ends came to 18 bases. CDR1 and CDR2 from the germline V gene are SNHLY and FYNNEI. The CDR3 nucleotides read TGTGCCAGCAGGGGGCAGGGGAGGGCCTGGCCCCAGCATTTT. This translates into CASRGQGRAWPQHF.

There are a few counts of this clone. The gene calls are TRBV5-1 and TRBJ1-6; D might be TRBD1 (6 bases). Germline V CDR1 and CDR2: SGHRS, YFSETQ. This CDR3 is 18 amino acids long. V lost 0 bases, J lost 4 bases, and 17 bases lay in between. CDR3 bases: TGCGCCAGCAGCTTGGAGTATGGGGGGGGCTCTTATAATTCACCCCTCCACTTT. Translating it yields CASSLEYGGGSYNSPLHF.

J is TRBJ1-1 and V is TRBV4-1, with TRBD1 identical over 12 bases. V was pared by 0 bases and J by 11 bases, with 7 bases of the junction left unmatched. The length of the CDR3 is 15 residues. Germline CDR1 and CDR2: MGHRA and YSYEKL. CDR3 in amino acids: CASSQEGQGARWAFF. For the CDR3, the DNA is TGCGCCAGCAGCCAAGAGGGACAGGGGGCGCGTTGGGCTTTCTTT.

This rearrangement joins TRBV5-1 to TRBJ2-3; no reliable D call. This CDR3 region has 14 residues. From germline, CDR1 is SGHRS and CDR2 YFSETQ. V was cut by 0 bases and J by 3 bases, with 8 bases left in between. The CDR3 protein is CASSLDSATDTQYF. CDR3 DNA sequence: TGCGCCAGCAGCTTGGATTCGGCGACAGATACGCAGTATTTT.